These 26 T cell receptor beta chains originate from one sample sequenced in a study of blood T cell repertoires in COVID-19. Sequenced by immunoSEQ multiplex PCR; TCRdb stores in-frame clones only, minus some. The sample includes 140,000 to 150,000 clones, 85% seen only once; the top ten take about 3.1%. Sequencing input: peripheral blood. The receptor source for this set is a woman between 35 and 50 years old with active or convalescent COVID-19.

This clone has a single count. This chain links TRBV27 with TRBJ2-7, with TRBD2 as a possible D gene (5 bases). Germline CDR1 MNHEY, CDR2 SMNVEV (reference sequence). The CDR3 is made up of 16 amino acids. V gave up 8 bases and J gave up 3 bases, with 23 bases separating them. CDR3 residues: CASAPSAGETNYEQYF. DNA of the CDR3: TGTGCCAGCGCTCCTTCGGCCGGGGAGACAAACTACGAGCAGTACTTC.

The DNA of the CDR3 is TGTGCCAGCAGTGATATGGGGGACTCCAGCGGCAGAGAGACCCAGTACTTC. Encoded protein: CASSDMGDSSGRETQYF. This chain uses TRBV2 with TRBJ2-5; D might be TRBD2 (6 bases). This CDR3 spans 17 amino acids. V was trimmed by 3 bases and J by 4 bases, leaving 21 bases between them. Germline V lookup: CDR1 SNHLY, CDR2 FYNNEI.

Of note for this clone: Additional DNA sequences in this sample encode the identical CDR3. The CDR3 DNA sequence: TGTGCCAGCAGCTTGAGTACAGGGGGTAATGAAAAACTGTTTTTT. Its protein is CASSLSTGGNEKLFF. The chain links TRBV11-2 to TRBJ1-4; 8 bases are shared with TRBD1. The J segment lost 4 bases and the V segment lost 3 bases, leaving 4 bases of the junction unmatched. CDR1 is SGHAT and CDR2 is FQNNGV in the germline V gene. CDR3 length: 15 amino acids.

The CDR3 region is CSVEEQRKNYGYTF. The CDR3 region has the DNA TGCAGCGTTGAGGAGCAGCGAAAAAACTATGGCTACACCTTC. V and J are TRBV29-1 and TRBJ1-2; D gene unclear. V dropped 3 bases and J dropped 2 bases, with 13 bases sitting between them. CDR1 is SQVTM, CDR2 ANQGSEA, per germline. The CDR3 is 14 residues long.

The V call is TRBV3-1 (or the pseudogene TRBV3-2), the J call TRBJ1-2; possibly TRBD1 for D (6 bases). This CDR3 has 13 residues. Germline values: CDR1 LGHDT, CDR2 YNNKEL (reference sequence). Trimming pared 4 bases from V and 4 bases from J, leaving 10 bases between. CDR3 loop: CASSLRTAYGYTF. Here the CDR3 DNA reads TGTGCCAGCAGCCTGAGGACAGCCTATGGCTACACCTTC.

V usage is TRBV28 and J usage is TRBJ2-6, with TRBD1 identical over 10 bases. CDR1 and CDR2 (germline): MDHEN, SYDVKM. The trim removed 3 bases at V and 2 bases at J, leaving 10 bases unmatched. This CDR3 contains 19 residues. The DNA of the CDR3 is TGTGCCAGCAGTTTTTGGCTCCTCGGGACAGGGGCTGGGGCCAACGTCCTGACTTTC. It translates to CASSFWLLGTGAGANVLTF.

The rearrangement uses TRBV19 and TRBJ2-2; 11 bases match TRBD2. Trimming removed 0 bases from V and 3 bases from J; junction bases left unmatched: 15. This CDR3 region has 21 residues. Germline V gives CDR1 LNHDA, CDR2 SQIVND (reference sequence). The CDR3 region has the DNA TGTGCCAGTAGTATAGAGTCCCCAGGTCTAGCGGGAGGCGGGGACACCGGGGAGCTGTTTTTT. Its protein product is CASSIESPGLAGGGDTGELFF.

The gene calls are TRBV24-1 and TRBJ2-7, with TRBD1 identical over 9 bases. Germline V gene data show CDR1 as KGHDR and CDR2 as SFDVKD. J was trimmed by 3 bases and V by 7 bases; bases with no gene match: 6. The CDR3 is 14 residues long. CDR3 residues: CATSRTGEIYEQYF. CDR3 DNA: TGTGCCACCAGCCGGACAGGGGAAATCTACGAGCAGTACTTC.

DNA for the CDR3: TGTGCCAGCTTCAGCGTTCCCTCCTACGAGCAGTACTTC. Protein: CASFSVPSYEQYF. V is TRBV5-6 and J is TRBJ2-7; D unclear. The CDR3 is 13 amino acids. Trimming cost V 7 bases and J 0 bases, with 11 bases left between them. In germline, CDR1 is SGHDT, CDR2 YYEEEE.

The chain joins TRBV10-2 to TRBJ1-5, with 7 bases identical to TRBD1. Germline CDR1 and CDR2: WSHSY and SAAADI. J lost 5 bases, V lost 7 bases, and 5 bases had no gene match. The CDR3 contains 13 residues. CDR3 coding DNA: TGCGCCAGCACCCTAACAGGGGATCAGCCCCAGCATTTT. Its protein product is CASTLTGDQPQHF.

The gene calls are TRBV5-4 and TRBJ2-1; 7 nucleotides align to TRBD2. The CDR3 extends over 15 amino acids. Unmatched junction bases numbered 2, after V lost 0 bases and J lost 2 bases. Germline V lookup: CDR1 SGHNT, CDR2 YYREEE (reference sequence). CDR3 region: CASSLAGRAYNEQFF. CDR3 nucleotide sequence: TGTGCCAGCAGCTTGGCAGGGAGGGCCTACAATGAGCAGTTCTTC.

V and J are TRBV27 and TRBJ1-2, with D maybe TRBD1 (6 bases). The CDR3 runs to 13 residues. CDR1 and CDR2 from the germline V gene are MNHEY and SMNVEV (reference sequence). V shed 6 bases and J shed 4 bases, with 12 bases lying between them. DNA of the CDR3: TGTGCCAGCAGCCCGACAGGAGCCTATGGCTACACCTTC. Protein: CASSPTGAYGYTF.

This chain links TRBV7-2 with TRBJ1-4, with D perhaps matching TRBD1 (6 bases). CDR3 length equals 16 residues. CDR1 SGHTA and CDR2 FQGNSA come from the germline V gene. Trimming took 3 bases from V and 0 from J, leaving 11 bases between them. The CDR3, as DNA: TGTGCCAGCAGCTTGGTGACAGGACCAACTAATGAAAAACTGTTTTTT. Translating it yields CASSLVTGPTNEKLFF.

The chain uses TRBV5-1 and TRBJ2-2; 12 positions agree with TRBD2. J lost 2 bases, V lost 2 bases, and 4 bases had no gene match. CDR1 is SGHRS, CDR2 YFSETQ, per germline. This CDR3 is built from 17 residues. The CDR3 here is CASSFRLAGANTGELFF. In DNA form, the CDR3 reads TGCGCCAGCAGCTTCCGACTAGCGGGAGCAAACACCGGGGAGCTGTTTTTT.

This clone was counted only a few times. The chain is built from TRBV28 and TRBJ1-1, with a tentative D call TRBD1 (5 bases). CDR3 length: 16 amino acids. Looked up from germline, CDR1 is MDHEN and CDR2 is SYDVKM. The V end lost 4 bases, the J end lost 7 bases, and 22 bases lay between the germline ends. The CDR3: CASSSIPPGPWNEAFF. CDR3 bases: TGTGCCAGCAGTTCCATTCCCCCAGGGCCGTGGAATGAAGCTTTCTTT.

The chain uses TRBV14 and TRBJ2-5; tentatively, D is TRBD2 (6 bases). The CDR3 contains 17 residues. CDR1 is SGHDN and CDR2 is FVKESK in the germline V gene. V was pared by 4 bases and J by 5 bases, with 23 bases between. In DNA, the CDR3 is TGTGCCAGCAGCCCAGGGTTTACTAGGCGGGGTTACGAGACCCAGTACTTC. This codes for CASSPGFTRRGYETQYF.

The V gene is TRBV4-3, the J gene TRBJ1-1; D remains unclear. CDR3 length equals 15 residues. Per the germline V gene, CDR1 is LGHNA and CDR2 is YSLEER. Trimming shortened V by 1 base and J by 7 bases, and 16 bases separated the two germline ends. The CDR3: CASSQVAKETIEAFF. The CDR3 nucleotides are TGCGCCAGCAGCCAAGTTGCTAAGGAAACTATTGAAGCTTTCTTT.

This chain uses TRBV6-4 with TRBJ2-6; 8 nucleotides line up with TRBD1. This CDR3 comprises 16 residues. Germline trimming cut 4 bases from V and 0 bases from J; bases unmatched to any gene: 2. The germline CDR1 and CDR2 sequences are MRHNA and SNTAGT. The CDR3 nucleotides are TGTGCCAGCAGTGCGGACAGGGTCTCTGGGGCCAACGTCCTGACTTTC. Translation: CASSADRVSGANVLTF.

The CDR3 region is CASSDGGDSPLHF. The CDR3 bases are TGTGCCAGCAGCGATGGGGGGGACTCACCCCTCCACTTT. The V gene is TRBV11-2, the J gene TRBJ1-6, with a possible D match to TRBD1 (5 bases). The CDR3 is 13 residues long. Trimming stripped 5 bases from V and 10 bases from J, with 12 bases between. The germline gives CDR1 SGHAT, CDR2 FQNNGV.

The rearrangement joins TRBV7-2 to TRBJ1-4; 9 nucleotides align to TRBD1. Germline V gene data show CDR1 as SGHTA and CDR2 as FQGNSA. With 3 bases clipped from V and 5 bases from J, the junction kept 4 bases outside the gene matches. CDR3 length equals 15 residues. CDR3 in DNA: TGTGCCAGCAGCTTGGTCGGGACAGGGAATGAAAAACTGTTTTTT. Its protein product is CASSLVGTGNEKLFF. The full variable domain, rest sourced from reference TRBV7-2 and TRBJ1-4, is GAGVSQSPSNKVTEKGKDVELRCDPISGHTALYWYRQSLGQGLEFLIYFQGNSAPDKSGLPSDRFSAERTGGSVSTLTIQRTQQEDSAVYLCASSLVGTGNEKLFFGSGTQLSVL.

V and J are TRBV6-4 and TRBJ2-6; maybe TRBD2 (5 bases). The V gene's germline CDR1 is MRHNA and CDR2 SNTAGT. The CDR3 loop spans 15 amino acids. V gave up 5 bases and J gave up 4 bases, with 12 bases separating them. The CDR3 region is CASSPNPGGANVLTF. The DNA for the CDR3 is TGTGCCAGCAGTCCAAACCCGGGGGGGGCCAACGTCCTGACTTTC.

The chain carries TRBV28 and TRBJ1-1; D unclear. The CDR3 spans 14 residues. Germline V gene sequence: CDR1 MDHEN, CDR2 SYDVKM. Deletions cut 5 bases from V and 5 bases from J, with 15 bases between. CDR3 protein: CASSTLVGRTEAFF. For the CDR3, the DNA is TGTGCCAGCAGTACGCTCGTTGGTCGGACTGAAGCTTTCTTT.

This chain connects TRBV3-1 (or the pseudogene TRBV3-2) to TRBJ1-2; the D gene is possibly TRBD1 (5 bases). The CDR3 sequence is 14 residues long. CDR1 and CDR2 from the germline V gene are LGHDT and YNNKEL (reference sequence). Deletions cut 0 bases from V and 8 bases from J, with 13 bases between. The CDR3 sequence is CASSQDGGNHGYTF. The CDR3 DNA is TGTGCCAGCAGCCAAGATGGGGGGAACCACGGCTACACCTTC.

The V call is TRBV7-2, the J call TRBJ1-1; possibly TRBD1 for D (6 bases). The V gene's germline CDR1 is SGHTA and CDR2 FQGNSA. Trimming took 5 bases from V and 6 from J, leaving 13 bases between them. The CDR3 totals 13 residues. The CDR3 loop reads CASSVDRSAEAFF. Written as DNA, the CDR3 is TGTGCCAGCAGCGTAGACAGGTCCGCTGAAGCTTTCTTT.

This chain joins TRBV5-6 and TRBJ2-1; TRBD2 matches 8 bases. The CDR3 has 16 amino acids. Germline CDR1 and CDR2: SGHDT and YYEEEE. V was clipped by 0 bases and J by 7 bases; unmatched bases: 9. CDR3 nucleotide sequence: TGTGCCAGCAGCTTGGAGCCCGGGGGGGCCACGAATGAGCAGTTCTTC. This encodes CASSLEPGGATNEQFF.

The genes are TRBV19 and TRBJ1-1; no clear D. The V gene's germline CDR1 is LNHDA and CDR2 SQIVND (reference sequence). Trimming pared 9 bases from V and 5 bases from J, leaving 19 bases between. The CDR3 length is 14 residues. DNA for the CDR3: TGTGCCAGCGTAAACCCCCGGAGGGTGACTGAAGCTTTCTTT. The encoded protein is CASVNPRRVTEAFF.